The T cell receptor beta chain described here comes from a study of identical twins. Template switching introduced a universal primer site, and the cDNA bore unique molecular identifiers. From the 5' RACE reads, TCRdb called clonotypes with MiXCR, one entry per CDR3 protein. The sample records hundreds of thousands of distinct CDR3 sequences, less than 7% being singletons. Trimming took off 5 bases at V and 4 bases at J, with 8 bases between the two ends. The CDR3 loop spans 12 amino acids. Germline V CDR1 and CDR2: KGHSH, LQKENI. This TCR was sampled from a man aged 18 to 30 in good health. The specimen was naive T cells sorted from blood. This chain uses TRBV18 with TRBJ1-1, with unresolved D. In nucleotides, the CDR3 is TGTGCCAGCTCAGAGAGGGTCACTGAAGCTTTCTTT. Translating gives CASSERVTEAFF.